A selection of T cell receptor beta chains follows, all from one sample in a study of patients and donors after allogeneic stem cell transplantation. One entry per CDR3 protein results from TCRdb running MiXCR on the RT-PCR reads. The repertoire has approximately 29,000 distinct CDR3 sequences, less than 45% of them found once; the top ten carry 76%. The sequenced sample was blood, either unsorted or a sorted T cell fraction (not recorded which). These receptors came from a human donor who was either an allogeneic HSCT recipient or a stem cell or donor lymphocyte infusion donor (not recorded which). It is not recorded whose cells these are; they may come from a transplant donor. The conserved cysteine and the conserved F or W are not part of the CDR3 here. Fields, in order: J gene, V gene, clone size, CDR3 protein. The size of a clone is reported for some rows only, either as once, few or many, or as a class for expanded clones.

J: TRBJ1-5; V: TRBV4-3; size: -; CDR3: ASSFRQAAQPQH
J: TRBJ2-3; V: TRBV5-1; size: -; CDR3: ASSLAGTSGGTDTQY
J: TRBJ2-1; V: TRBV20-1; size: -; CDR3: SARWTSGYNEQF
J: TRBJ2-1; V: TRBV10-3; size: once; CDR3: AISYRLEAYRGGQF
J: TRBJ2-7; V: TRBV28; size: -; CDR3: ASTGDIGMKQY
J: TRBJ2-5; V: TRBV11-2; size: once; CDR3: ASSLRRAGKETQY
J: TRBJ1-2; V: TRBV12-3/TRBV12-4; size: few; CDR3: ASWGNGYT
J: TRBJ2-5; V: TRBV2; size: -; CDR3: ASTETQETQY
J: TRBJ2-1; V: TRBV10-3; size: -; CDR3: AIGDRGYEQF
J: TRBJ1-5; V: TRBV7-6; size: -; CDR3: ASSSGQGIQPQH
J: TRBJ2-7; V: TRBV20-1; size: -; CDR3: SAQSGRNEQY
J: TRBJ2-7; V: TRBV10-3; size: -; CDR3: AISEGGEQY
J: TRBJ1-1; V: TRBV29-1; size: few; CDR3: SVESIWWVDTEAF
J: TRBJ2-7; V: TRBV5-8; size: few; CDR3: ASSFGHSDYFHFAYEQY
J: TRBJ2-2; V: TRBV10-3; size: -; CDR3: AINSGQGRWELF
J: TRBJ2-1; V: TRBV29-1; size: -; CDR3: SGLLVSYNEQF
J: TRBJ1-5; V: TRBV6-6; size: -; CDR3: ASSYDPFGQPQH
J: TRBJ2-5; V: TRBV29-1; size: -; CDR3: SATDRVETQY
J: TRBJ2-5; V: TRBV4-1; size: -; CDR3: ASSQSGTSWTQY
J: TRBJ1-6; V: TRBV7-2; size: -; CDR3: ASSPRDRYNSPLH
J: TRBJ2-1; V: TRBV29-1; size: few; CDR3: SVVGSYNEQF
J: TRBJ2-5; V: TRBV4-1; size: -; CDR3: ASSQDMQVSLGTQY
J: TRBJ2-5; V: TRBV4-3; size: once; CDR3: ASSQDLQTQY
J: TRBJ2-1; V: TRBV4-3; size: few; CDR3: ASSPRSATYNEQF
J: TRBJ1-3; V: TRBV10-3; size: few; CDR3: AISESPGSGNTIY
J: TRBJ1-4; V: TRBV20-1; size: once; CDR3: SAREPIRGEKLF
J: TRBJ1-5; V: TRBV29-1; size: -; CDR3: SVVVGGGRGQPQH
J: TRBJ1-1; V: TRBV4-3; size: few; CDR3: ASSQEGARLTANTEAF
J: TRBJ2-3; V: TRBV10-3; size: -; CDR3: AITPRLTDTQY
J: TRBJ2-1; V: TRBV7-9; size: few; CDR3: ASSFLTSGTQRDNEQF
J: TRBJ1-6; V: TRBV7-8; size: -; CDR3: ASSLGGESTYNSPLH
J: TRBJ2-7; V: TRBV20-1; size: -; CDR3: SARPTGEGYEQY
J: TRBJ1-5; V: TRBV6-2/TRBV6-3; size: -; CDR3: ASSYRWDRTSNQPQH
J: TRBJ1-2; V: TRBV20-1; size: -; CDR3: RATGGVDYGYT
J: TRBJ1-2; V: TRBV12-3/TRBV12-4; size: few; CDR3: ASSLDSIYGYT
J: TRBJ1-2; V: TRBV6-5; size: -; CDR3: ASTPGGHRPLRDYGYT
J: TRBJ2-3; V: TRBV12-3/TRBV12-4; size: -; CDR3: ASSLQGAGDTQY
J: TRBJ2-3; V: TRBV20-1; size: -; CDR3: RALGGLTDTQY
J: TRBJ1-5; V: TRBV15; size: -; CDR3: ATRTGSFSNQPQH
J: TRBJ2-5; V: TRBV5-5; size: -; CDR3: ASSFLRSGETQY
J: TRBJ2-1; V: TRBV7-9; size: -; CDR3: ASRGGASSSYNEQF
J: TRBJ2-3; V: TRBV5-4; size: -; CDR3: ASSQVGRTTDTQY
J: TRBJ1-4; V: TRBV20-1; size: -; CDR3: SARLGPINEKLF
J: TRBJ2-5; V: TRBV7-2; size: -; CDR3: ASSPSIGLAGGQY
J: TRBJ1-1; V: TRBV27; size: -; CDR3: ASSRRTGGRTEAF
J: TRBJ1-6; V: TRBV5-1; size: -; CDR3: ASSVRTNSPLH
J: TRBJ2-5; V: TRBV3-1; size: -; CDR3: ASSHRGEETQY
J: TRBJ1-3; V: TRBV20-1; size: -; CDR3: SARDVREGPGNTIY
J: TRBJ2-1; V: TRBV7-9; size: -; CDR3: ASSRDTANEQF
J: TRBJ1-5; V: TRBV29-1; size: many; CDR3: SVGDGNQPQH
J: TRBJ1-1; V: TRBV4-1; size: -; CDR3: ASSQGTGRFTEAF
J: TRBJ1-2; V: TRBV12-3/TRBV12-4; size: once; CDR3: ASSFGRLDGYT
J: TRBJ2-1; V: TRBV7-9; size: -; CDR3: ASRYLEGKVHEQF